One and the same sample provided the 29 T cell receptor beta chains below, sequenced in a study of blood T cell repertoires in COVID-19. Assay: immunoSEQ multiplex PCR; the TCRdb copy retains only in-frame clones and omits some. The repertoire has a few hundred thousand clones, more than 85% of them found once; the top ten carry about 2.5%. The sequenced sample consisted of peripheral blood. These receptors were taken from a person in their late teens or twenties with COVID-19, enrolled during active disease.

This rearrangement joins TRBV5-1 to TRBJ2-3; D is uncertain. Per the germline V gene, CDR1 is SGHRS and CDR2 is YFSETQ. The CDR3 has 14 residues. V lost 3 bases and J lost 3, with 11 bases in between. CDR3 DNA sequence: TGCGCCAGCAGCTCCGGTGTTAAGACAGATACGCAGTATTTT. Translating it yields CASSSGVKTDTQYF.

The rearrangement uses TRBV6-5 and TRBJ2-3, with D maybe TRBD2 (7 bases). V shed 6 bases and J shed 5 bases, with 15 bases lying between them. The CDR3 length is 14 residues. Germline lookup yields CDR1 MNHEY and CDR2 SVGAGI. Here the CDR3 DNA reads TGTGCCAGCAGCTGGGGACTACAGGGAGATACGCAGTATTTT. Amino acids: CASSWGLQGDTQYF.

This chain uses TRBV2 with TRBJ2-3; 8 nucleotides align to TRBD2. Trimming took 2 bases from V and 1 from J; bases not matched to a gene: 5. CDR3 size: 16 residues. Germline V gene data show CDR1 as SNHLY and CDR2 as FYNNEI. CDR3 region: CASSEHTSGRTDTQYF. The CDR3 coding sequence is TGTGCCAGCAGTGAACATACTAGCGGACGCACAGATACGCAGTATTTT.

V and J are TRBV24-1 and TRBJ2-1, with 13 bases matching TRBD2. Germline V gives CDR1 KGHDR, CDR2 SFDVKD. This CDR3 comprises 17 residues. V shed 1 base and J 7 bases; nucleotides not matched to a gene: 6. Here the CDR3 DNA reads TGTGCCACCAGTGATTTAGTAGCGACTAGCGGGAGGAATGAGCAGTTCTTC. Encoded protein: CATSDLVATSGRNEQFF.

This chain connects TRBV29-1 to TRBJ2-1; perhaps TRBD2 as D (5 bases). Germline V gene lookup returns CDR1 SQVTM and CDR2 ANQGSEA. The V gene lost 6 bases and the J gene lost 0 bases, with 15 bases spanning the gap. This CDR3 region has 15 residues. CDR3 sequence: CSVRGLPSSYNEQFF. CDR3 coding DNA: TGCAGCGTCCGAGGGCTACCGAGCTCCTACAATGAGCAGTTCTTC.

J is TRBJ2-3 and V is TRBV25-1; D is uncertain. The CDR3 runs 11 residues. The germline V gene encodes CDR1 MGHDK and CDR2 SYGVNS. Trimming removed 5 bases from V and 4 bases from J, with 4 bases in between. The CDR3 DNA reads TGTGCCAGCAGTCTCGCAGATACGCAGTATTTT. It yields the protein CASSLADTQYF.

The genes are TRBV9 and TRBJ2-1; TRBD2 is a possible D gene (5 bases). V lost 6 bases, J lost 1 base, and 11 bases lay in between. Germline assignment: CDR1 SGDLS and CDR2 YYNGEE. This CDR3 is built from 14 residues. The CDR3 is CASTEGASYNEQFF. As DNA, the CDR3 is TGTGCCAGCACCGAGGGAGCATCCTACAATGAGCAGTTCTTC.

The chain uses TRBV5-8 and TRBJ2-1; D gene unclear. This CDR3 is 13 amino acids long. The V and J ends lost 1 base and 6 bases respectively, with 8 bases between them. Germline lookup yields CDR1 SGHTS and CDR2 YDEGEE. Here the CDR3 reads CASSLRSGNEQFF. DNA of the CDR3: TGTGCCAGCAGCTTGCGCTCCGGCAATGAGCAGTTCTTC.

Remarks on this clone: Sequence at one end of the junction differs from germline and may be a read error. The J gene is TRBJ2-7, the V gene TRBV2; the D gene is possibly TRBD2 (6 bases). Per the germline V gene, CDR1 is SNHLY and CDR2 is FYNNEI. The CDR3 covers 12 residues. The CDR3, as DNA: TGTGCCAGCAGTGAATCTGGGAGGAGGTCGGGCTTC. Translating gives CASSESGRRSGF.

The chain links TRBV19 to TRBJ2-5, with TRBD2 matching 7 bases. V was clipped by 6 bases and J by 2 bases; unmatched bases: 6. Germline V CDR1 and CDR2: LNHDA, SQIVND (reference sequence). CDR3 length: 14 residues. The CDR3 reads CASRTRGGQETQYF. The CDR3 DNA reads TGTGCCAGTAGAACTCGCGGGGGACAAGAGACCCAGTACTTC.

This chain joins TRBV29-1 and TRBJ1-2; TRBD1 agrees at 7 bases. The CDR3 spans 13 residues. With V trimmed by 2 bases and J by 4 bases, 4 bases remained unmatched. Germline CDR1 SQVTM, CDR2 ANQGSEA. CDR3 coding DNA: TGCAGCGTTGAAACGAGGGGGCCCTATGGCTACACCTTC. Protein product: CSVETRGPYGYTF. The full variable domain, its missing parts supplied by reference TRBV29-1 and TRBJ1-2, is SAVISQKPSRDICQRGTSLTIQCQVDSQVTMMFWYRQQPGQSLTLIATANQGSEATYESGFVIDKFPISRPNLTFSTLTVSNMSPEDSSIYLCSVETRGPYGYTFGSGTRLTVV.

The chain combines TRBV19 with TRBJ2-7, with no clear D. The germline gives CDR1 LNHDA, CDR2 SQIVND (reference sequence). The CDR3 extends over 14 amino acids. The V gene lost 5 bases and the J gene lost 4 bases, with 15 bases spanning the gap. The DNA of the CDR3 is TGTGCCAGTAGTTCGTCCAGTATCTCGTACGAGCAGTACTTC. It is translated as CASSSSSISYEQYF. Full variable domain (remainder filled in from reference TRBV19 and TRBJ2-7): DGGITQSPKYLFRKEGQNVTLSCEQNLNHDAMYWYRQDPGQGLRLIYYSQIVNDFQKGDIAEGYSVSREKKESFPLTVTSAQKNPTAFYLCASSSSSISYEQYFGPGTRLTVT.

In its sample, this clone was seen a few times. The rearrangement links TRBV24-1 to TRBJ2-1; D perhaps matches TRBD1 (5 bases). Per the germline V gene, CDR1 is KGHDR and CDR2 is SFDVKD. Trimming took 3 bases from V and 6 from J, leaving 11 bases between them. The CDR3 has 14 amino acids. The CDR3 DNA is TGTGCCACCAGTGATCCGGGCAGGGTCAATGAGCAGTTCTTC. Translating it yields CATSDPGRVNEQFF.

This chain links TRBV4-3 with TRBJ2-2; 9 nucleotides match TRBD2. With 4 bases clipped from V and 3 bases from J, the junction kept 9 bases outside the gene matches. CDR3 length: 17 residues. The germline V gene has CDR1 LGHNA and CDR2 YSLEER. CDR3 loop: CASSRISGSGYTGELFF. The CDR3, as DNA: TGCGCCAGCAGCCGTATTAGCGGGAGTGGGTACACCGGGGAGCTGTTTTTT.

The CDR3 nucleotides read TGTGCCAGCAGCTTAGGCCTAGCGGGAGGGTCCTTAGCCAAAAACATTCAGTACTTC. Amino acid sequence: CASSLGLAGGSLAKNIQYF. V and J are TRBV7-2 and TRBJ2-4; 12 bases map to TRBD2. CDR1 SGHTA and CDR2 FQGNSA come from the germline V gene. This CDR3 is built from 19 residues. After removal of 1 base from V and 0 bases from J, the junction contained 7 bases not matched to a gene.

This sequence joins TRBV5-1 and TRBJ2-5; possibly TRBD2 for D (6 bases). CDR3 length: 16 amino acids. V was shortened by 0 bases and J by 4 bases, with 16 bases between the two germline ends. Germline V lookup: CDR1 SGHRS, CDR2 YFSETQ. CDR3 region: CASSLAGSGVAETQYF. The CDR3 DNA reads TGCGCCAGCAGCTTGGCCGGGTCGGGAGTGGCAGAGACCCAGTACTTC.

This rearrangement joins TRBV9 to TRBJ2-1, with D maybe TRBD1 (7 bases). The length of the CDR3 is 15 residues. Germline V CDR1 and CDR2: SGDLS, YYNGEE. Trimming shortened V by 3 bases and J by 7 bases, and 17 bases separated the two germline ends. The chain's CDR3 is CASSASGGPLNEQFF. CDR3 in DNA: TGTGCCAGCAGCGCCTCAGGGGGGCCATTAAATGAGCAGTTCTTC.

The chain joins TRBV6-6 to TRBJ2-7; maybe TRBD1 (5 bases). The germline gives CDR1 MNHNY, CDR2 SVGAGI (reference sequence). The CDR3 is 12 amino acids. Trimming removed 2 bases from V and 7 bases from J, with 9 bases in between. CDR3 in DNA: TGTGCCAGCAGTTACGGGGCAGGGGAGCAGTACTTC. Protein product: CASSYGAGEQYF.

The table lists this clone with a few counts. The V and J genes are TRBV6-5 and TRBJ2-7, with 8 nucleotides matching TRBD2. J gave up 6 bases and V 0 bases, and 7 bases lay outside the gene matches. Germline V CDR1 and CDR2: MNHEY, SVGAGI. This CDR3 spans 15 amino acids. The CDR3 protein is CASSYSGGRPGEQYF. CDR3 nucleotide sequence: TGTGCCAGCAGTTACTCGGGCGGGAGGCCCGGCGAGCAGTACTTC.

This clone was recorded once. The chain couples TRBV2 to TRBJ1-2, with unresolved D. The CDR3 runs 12 residues. Trimming took 6 bases from V and 5 from J, leaving 10 bases between them. Germline values: CDR1 SNHLY, CDR2 FYNNEI. The CDR3: CASSGDLYGYTF. The CDR3, as DNA: TGTGCCAGCAGCGGGGATCTATATGGCTACACCTTC.

CDR3 amino acids: CASSLTTSGSSYNEQFF. The CDR3 region has the DNA TGCGCCAGCAGCTTGACAACTAGCGGGAGCTCCTACAATGAGCAGTTCTTC. The genes are TRBV5-1 and TRBJ2-1, with 11 bases identical to TRBD2. CDR3 length: 17 amino acids. CDR1 and CDR2 from the germline V gene are SGHRS and YFSETQ. V shed 1 base and J 0 bases; nucleotides not matched to a gene: 3.

The rearrangement joins TRBV28 to TRBJ1-4; possibly TRBD1 for D (6 bases). The CDR3 extends over 14 amino acids. Trimming stripped 6 bases from V and 12 bases from J, with 20 bases between. Germline V gene lookup returns CDR1 MDHEN and CDR2 SYDVKM. CDR3 loop: CASSPGAGSGELFF. The CDR3 DNA follows: TGTGCCAGCAGCCCCGGAGCAGGATCAGGGGAACTGTTTTTT. Drawing the rest from reference TRBV28 and TRBJ1-4, the complete variable domain is DVKVTQSSRYLVKRTGEKVFLECVQDMDHENMFWYRQDPGLGLRLIYFSYDVKMKEKGDIPEGYSVSREKKERFSLILESASTNQTSMYLCASSPGAGSGELFFGSGTQLSVL.

This clone was observed a few times. The chain recombines TRBV7-2 with TRBJ1-1; 7 nucleotides align to TRBD1. V dropped 1 base and J dropped 8; count of bases not matched to a gene: 7. The CDR3 totals 14 residues. CDR1 SGHTA and CDR2 FQGNSA come from the germline V gene. CDR3 loop: CASSLERTGAEAFF. In DNA form, the CDR3 reads TGTGCCAGCAGCTTAGAGCGTACAGGGGCAGAAGCTTTCTTT.

This sequence joins TRBV7-3 and TRBJ2-3, with 9 bases matching TRBD2. J lost 5 bases, V lost 0 bases, and 3 bases had no gene match. Germline V lookup: CDR1 SGHTA, CDR2 FQGTGA. The CDR3 length is 15 residues. The CDR3 region is CASSLTSGGLDTQYF. DNA for the CDR3: TGTGCCAGCAGCTTAACTAGCGGGGGACTAGATACGCAGTATTTT.

The V gene is TRBV13, the J gene TRBJ2-3, with 10 nucleotides matching TRBD1. The CDR3 length is 16 residues. CDR1 is PRHDT and CDR2 is FYEKMQ in the germline V gene (reference sequence). V dropped 3 bases and J dropped 4; count of bases not matched to a gene: 7. This CDR3 is CASSFRPGQGSDTQYF. Written as DNA, the CDR3 is TGTGCCAGCAGCTTTCGACCGGGACAGGGGTCAGATACGCAGTATTTT.

Concerning this clone: This CDR3 is also generated by other DNA sequences in the sample. This rearrangement joins TRBV5-1 to TRBJ1-3, with 7 positions matching TRBD1. Germline V gene data show CDR1 as SGHRS and CDR2 as YFSETQ. V trimming: 2 bases; J trimming: 1 base; junction bases outside the gene matches: 3. This CDR3 has 15 residues. The CDR3 is CASSFAGGSGNTIYF. CDR3 bases: TGCGCCAGCAGCTTTGCAGGGGGATCTGGAAACACCATATATTTT.

CDR3 residues: CAISGTTGEAYGYTF. DNA for the CDR3: TGTGCCATCAGTGGGACGACAGGGGAGGCCTATGGCTACACCTTC. The chain recombines TRBV10-3 with TRBJ1-2, with 8 nucleotides matching TRBD1. The CDR3 has 15 amino acids. Per the germline V gene, CDR1 is ENHRY and CDR2 is SYGVKD. V was pared by 4 bases and J by 4 bases, with 8 bases of the junction left unmatched.

V usage is TRBV6-6 and J usage is TRBJ2-5; the D gene is possibly TRBD1 (5 bases). The CDR3 has 14 residues. Trimming took off 6 bases at V and 3 bases at J, with 14 bases between the two ends. Germline lookup yields CDR1 MNHNY and CDR2 SVGAGI (reference sequence). CDR3 coding DNA: TGTGCCAGCAGGCCCCAGGGTTCGAAAGAGACCCAGTACTTC. Translating gives CASRPQGSKETQYF.

The chain links TRBV24-1 to TRBJ2-3, with 11 bases lining up with TRBD1. This CDR3 comprises 16 residues. From germline, CDR1 is KGHDR and CDR2 SFDVKD. V shed 4 bases, J shed 2 bases, and the junction held 4 bases outside the gene matches. CDR3 protein: CATSDPDRGPTDTQYF. CDR3 sequence (DNA): TGTGCCACCAGTGACCCGGACAGGGGGCCCACAGATACGCAGTATTTT.